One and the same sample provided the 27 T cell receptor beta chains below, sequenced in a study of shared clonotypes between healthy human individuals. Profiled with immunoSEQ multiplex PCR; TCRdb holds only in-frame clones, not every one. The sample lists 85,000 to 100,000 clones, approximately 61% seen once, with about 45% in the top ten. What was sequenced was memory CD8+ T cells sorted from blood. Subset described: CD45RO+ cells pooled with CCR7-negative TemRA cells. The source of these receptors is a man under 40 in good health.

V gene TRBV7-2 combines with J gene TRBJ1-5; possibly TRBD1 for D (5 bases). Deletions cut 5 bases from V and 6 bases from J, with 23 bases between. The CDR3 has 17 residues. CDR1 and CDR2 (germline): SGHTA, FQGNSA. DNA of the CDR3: TGTGCCAGCAGCCTTCGAGGGGCCCAGGTAGTGTCTCAGCCCCAGCATTTT. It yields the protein CASSLRGAQVVSQPQHF.

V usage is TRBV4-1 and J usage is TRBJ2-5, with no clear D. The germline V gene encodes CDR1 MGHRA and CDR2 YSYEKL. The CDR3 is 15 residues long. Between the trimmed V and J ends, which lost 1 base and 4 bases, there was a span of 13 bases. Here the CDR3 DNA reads TGCGCCAGCAGCCAAGTCCCCGGGTCTCCAGAGACCCAGTACTTC. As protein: CASSQVPGSPETQYF.

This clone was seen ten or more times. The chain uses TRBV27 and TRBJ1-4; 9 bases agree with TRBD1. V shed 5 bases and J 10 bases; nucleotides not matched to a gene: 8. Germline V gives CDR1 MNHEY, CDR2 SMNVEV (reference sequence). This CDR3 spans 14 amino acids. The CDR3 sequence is CASSLGQGTGKLFF. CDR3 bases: TGTGCCAGCAGTCTCGGACAGGGGACGGGAAAACTGTTTTTT.

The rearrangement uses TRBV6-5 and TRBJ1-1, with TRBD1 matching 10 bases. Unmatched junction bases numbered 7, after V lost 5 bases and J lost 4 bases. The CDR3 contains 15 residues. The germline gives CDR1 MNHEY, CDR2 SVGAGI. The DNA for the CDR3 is TGTGCCAGCAGTGACTGGACAGGGGGTATCACTGAAGCTTTCTTT. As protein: CASSDWTGGITEAFF.

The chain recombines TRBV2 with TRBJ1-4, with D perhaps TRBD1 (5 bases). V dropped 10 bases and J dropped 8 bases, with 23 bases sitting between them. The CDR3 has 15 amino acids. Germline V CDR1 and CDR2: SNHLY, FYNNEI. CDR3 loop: CATEKGRGDVEKLFF. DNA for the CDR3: TGTGCCACCGAAAAGGGGCGGGGAGATGTAGAAAAACTGTTTTTT.

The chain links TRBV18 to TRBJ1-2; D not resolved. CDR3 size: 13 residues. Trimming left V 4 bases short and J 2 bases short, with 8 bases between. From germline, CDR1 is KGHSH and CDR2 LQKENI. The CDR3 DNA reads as TGTGCCAGCTCACTAGAATTGAACTATGGCTACACCTTC. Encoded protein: CASSLELNYGYTF.

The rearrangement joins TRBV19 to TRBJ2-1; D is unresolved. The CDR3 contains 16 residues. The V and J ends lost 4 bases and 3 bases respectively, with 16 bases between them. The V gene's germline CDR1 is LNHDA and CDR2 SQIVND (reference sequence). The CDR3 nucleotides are TGTGCCAGTAGTAAACTAACCACTGGGCTCTACAATGAGCAGTTCTTC. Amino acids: CASSKLTTGLYNEQFF.

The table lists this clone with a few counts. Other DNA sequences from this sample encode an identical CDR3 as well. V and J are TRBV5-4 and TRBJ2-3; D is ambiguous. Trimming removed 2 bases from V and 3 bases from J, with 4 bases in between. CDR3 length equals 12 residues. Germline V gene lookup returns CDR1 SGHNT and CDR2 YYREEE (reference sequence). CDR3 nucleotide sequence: TGTGCCAGCAGCTTCGGGACAGATACGCAGTATTTT. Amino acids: CASSFGTDTQYF.

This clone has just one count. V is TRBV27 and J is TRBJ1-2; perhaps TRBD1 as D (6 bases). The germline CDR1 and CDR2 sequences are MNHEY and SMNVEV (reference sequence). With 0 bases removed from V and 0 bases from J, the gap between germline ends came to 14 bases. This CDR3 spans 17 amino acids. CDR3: CASSLSGADPTNYGYTF. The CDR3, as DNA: TGTGCCAGCAGTTTATCGGGGGCGGACCCTACTAACTATGGCTACACCTTC.

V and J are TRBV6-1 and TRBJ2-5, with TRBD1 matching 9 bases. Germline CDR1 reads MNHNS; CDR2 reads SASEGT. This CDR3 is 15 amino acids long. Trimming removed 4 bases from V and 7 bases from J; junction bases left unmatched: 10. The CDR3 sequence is CASSVPGQGPGTQYF. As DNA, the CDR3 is TGTGCCAGCAGTGTACCGGGACAGGGTCCGGGGACCCAGTACTTC.

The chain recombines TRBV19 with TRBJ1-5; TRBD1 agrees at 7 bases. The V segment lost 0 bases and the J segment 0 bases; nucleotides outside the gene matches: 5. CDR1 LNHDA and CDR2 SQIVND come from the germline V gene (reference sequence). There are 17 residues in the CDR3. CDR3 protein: CASSIEAGTVSNQPQHF. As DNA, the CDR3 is TGTGCCAGTAGTATAGAGGCTGGGACAGTTAGCAATCAGCCCCAGCATTTT. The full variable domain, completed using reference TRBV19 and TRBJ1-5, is DGGITQSPKYLFRKEGQNVTLSCEQNLNHDAMYWYRQDPGQGLRLIYYSQIVNDFQKGDIAEGYSVSREKKESFPLTVTSAQKNPTAFYLCASSIEAGTVSNQPQHFGDGTRLSIL.

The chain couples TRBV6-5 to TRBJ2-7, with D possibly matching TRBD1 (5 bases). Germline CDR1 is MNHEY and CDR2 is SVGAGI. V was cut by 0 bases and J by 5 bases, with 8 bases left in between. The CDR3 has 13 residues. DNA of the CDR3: TGTGCCAGCAGTTACTCAAGCAGGGACGAGCAGTACTTC. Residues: CASSYSSRDEQYF.

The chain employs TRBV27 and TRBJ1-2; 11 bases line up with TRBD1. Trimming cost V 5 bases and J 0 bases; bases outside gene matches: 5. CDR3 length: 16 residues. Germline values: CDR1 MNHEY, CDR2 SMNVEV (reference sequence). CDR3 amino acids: CASSPGQGVSNYGYTF. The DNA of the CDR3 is TGTGCCAGCAGTCCGGGACAGGGGGTGTCTAACTATGGCTACACCTTC.

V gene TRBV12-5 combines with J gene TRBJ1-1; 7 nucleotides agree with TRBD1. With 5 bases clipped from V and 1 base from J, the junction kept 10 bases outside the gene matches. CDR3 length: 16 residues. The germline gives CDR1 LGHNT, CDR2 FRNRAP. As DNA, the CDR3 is TGTGCTAGTGGTGGGGACAGAGGGGGCACGAACACTGAAGCTTTCTTT. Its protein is CASGGDRGGTNTEAFF. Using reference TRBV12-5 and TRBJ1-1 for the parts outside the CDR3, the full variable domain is DARVTQTPRHKVTEMGQEVTMRCQPILGHNTVFWYRQTMMQGLELLAYFRNRAPLDDSGMPKDRFSAEMPDATLATLKIQPSEPRDSAVYFCASGGDRGGTNTEAFFGQGTRLTVV.

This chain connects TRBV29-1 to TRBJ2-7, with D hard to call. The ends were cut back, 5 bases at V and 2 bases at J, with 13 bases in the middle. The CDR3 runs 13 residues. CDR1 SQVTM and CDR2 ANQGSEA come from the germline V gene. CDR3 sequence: CSVFVAYTYEQYF. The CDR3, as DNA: TGCAGCGTTTTTGTGGCCTATACCTACGAGCAGTACTTC.

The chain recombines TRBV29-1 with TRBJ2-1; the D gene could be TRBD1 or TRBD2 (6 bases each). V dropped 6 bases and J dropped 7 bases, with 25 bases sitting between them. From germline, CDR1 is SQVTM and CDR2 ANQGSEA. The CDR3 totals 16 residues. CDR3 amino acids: CSVSGGQGTKGNEQFF. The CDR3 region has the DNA TGCAGCGTGAGTGGGGGGCAGGGGACCAAAGGTAATGAGCAGTTCTTC.

The CDR3 DNA reads as TGTGCCAGCAGCCAGACCGCGGGACGGCATTCCTACGAGCAGTACTTC. Amino acids: CASSQTAGRHSYEQYF. The chain carries TRBV28 and TRBJ2-7, with D tentatively TRBD2 (6 bases). The germline V and J ends were trimmed by 6 bases and 1 base, with 19 bases remaining between them. CDR1 and CDR2 from the germline V gene are MDHEN and SYDVKM. The CDR3 consists of 16 residues.

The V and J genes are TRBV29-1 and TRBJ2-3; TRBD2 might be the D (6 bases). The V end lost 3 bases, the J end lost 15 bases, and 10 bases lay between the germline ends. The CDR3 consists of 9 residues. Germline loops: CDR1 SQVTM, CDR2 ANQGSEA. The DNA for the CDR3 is TGCAGCGTTGATTCGGGGGACTATTTT. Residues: CSVDSGDYF.

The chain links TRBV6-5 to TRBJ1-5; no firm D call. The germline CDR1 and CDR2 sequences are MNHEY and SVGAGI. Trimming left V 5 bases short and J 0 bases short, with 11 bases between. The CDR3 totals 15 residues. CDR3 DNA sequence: TGTGCCAGCAGTACTGTGCCTTATAGCAATCAGCCCCAGCATTTT. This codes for CASSTVPYSNQPQHF.

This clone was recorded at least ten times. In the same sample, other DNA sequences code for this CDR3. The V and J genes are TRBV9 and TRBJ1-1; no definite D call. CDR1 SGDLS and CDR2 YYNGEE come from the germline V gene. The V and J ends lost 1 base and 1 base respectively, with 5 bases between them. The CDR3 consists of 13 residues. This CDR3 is CASSVSENTEAFF. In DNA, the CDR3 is TGTGCCAGCAGCGTATCAGAGAACACTGAAGCTTTCTTT.

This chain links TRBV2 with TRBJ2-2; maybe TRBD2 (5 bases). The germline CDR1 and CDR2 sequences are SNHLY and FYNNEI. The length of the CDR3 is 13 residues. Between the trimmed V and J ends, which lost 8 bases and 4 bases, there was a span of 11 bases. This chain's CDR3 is CASRGFSTGELFF. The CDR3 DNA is TGTGCCAGCCGGGGATTTAGCACCGGGGAGCTGTTTTTT. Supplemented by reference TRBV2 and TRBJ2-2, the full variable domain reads EPEVTQTPSHQVTQMGQEVILRCVPISNHLYFYWYRQILGQKVEFLVSFYNNEISEKSEIFDDQFSVERPDGSNFTLKIRSTKLEDSAMYFCASRGFSTGELFFGEGSRLTVL.

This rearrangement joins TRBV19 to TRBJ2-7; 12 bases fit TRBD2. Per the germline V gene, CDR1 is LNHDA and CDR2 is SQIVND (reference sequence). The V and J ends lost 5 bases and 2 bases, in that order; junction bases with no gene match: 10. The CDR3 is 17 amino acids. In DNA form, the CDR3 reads TGTGCCAGTAGTTTTGCGACTAGCGGGAGTCCGCCCTACGAGCAGTACTTC. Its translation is CASSFATSGSPPYEQYF.

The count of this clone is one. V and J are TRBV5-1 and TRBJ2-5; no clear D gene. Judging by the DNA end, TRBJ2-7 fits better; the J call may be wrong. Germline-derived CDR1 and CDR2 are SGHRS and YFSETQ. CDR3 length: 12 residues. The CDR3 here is CASSLDGNEQYF. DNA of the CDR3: TGCGCCAGCAGCTTGGACGGCAACGAGCAGTACTTC.

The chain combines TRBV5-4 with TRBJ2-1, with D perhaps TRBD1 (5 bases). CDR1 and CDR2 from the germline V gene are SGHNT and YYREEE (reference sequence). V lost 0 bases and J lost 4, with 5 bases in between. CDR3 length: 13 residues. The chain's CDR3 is CASSLGQYNEQFF. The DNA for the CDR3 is TGTGCCAGCAGCTTGGGACAGTACAATGAGCAGTTCTTC.

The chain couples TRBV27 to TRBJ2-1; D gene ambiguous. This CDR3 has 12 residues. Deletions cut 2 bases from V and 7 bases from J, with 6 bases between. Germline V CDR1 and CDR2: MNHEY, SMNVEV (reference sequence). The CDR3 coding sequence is TGTGCCAGCAGTTTAATGGGGAATGAGCAGTTCTTC. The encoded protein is CASSLMGNEQFF.

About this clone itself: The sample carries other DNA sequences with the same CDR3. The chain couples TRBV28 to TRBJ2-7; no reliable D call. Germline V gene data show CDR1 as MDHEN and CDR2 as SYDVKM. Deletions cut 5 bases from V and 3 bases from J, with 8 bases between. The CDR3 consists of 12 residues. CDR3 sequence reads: CASSPTSYEQYF. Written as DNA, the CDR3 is TGTGCCAGCAGTCCCACAAGCTACGAGCAGTACTTC.

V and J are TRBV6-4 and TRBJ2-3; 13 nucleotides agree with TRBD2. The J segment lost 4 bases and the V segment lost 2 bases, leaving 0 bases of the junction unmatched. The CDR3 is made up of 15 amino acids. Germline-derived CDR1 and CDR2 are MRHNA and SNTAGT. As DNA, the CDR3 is TGTGCCAGCAGTGACGGGACTAGCGGGGCAGATACGCAGTATTTT. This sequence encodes CASSDGTSGADTQYF.